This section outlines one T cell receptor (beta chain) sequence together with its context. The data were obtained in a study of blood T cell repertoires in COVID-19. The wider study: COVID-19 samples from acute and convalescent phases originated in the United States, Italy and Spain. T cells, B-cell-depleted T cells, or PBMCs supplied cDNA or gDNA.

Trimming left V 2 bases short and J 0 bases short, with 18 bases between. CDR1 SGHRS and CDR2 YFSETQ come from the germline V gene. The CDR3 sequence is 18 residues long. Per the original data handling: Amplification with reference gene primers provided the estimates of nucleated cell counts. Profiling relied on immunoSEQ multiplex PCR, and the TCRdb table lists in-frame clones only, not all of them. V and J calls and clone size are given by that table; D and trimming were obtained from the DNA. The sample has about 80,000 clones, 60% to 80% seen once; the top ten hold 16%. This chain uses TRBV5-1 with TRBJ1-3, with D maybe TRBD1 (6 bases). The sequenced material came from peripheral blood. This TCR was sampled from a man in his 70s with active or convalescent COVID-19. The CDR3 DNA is TGCGCCAGCAGCTTTGGGGTACAGGGAAAGAGCTCTGGAAACACCATATATTTT. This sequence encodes CASSFGVQGKSSGNTIYF.